This T cell receptor (beta chain) derives from a study of blood T cell repertoires in COVID-19. This clone was found a few times. Germline loops: CDR1 SGHDN, CDR2 FVKESK. V lost 1 base to trimming and J lost 6 bases, with 7 bases between them. The CDR3 runs 13 residues. Produced via immunoSEQ multiplex PCR; TCRdb's table is partial and in-frame only. Of roughly 180,000 clones in the sample, about 84% are singletons; the top ten hold around 9%. The chain uses TRBV14 and TRBJ2-4; D uncertain. Sequences were obtained from PBMCs or T cells enriched from blood (not recorded which). The sequence derives from a woman in her 30s who had recovered from COVID-19. The CDR3 DNA follows: TGTGCCAGCAGCCAAGGACAAATAAACATTCAGTACTTC. Translated, it gives CASSQGQINIQYF.